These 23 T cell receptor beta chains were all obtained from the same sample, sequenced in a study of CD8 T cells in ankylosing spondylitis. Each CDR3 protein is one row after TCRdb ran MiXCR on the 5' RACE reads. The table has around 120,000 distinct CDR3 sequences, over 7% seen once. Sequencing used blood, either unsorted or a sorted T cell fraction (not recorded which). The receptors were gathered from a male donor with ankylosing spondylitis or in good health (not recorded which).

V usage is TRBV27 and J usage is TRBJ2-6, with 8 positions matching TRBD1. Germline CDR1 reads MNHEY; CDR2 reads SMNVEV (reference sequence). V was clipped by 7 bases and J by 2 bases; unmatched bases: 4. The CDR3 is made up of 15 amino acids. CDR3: CASNPTGAGANVLTF. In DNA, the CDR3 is TGTGCCAGCAATCCGACAGGGGCTGGGGCCAACGTCCTGACTTTC.

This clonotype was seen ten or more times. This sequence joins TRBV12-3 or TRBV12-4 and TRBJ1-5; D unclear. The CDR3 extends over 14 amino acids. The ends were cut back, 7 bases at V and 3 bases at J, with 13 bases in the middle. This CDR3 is CASKESTTNQPQHF. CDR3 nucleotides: TGTGCCAGCAAGGAAAGCACTACCAATCAGCCCCAGCATTTT.

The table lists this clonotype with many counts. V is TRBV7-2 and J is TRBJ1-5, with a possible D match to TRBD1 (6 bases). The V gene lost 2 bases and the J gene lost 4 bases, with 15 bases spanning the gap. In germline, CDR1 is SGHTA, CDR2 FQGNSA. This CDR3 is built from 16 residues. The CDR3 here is CASSLFVGGENQPQHF. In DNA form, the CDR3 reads TGTGCCAGCAGCTTATTTGTAGGGGGGGAGAATCAGCCCCAGCATTTT.

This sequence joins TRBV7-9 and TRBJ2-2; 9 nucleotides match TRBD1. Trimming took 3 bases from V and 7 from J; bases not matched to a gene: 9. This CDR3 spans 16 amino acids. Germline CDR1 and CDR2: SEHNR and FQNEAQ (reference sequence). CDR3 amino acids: CASSFPGTGSGGELFF. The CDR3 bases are TGTGCCAGCAGCTTTCCCGGGACAGGGAGCGGCGGGGAGCTGTTTTTT. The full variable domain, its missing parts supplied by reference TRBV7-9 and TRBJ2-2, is DTGVSQNPRHKITKRGQNVTFRCDPISEHNRLYWYRQTLGQGPEFLTYFQNEAQLEKSRLLSDRFSAERPKGSFSTLEIQRTEQGDSAMYLCASSFPGTGSGGELFFGEGSRLTVL.

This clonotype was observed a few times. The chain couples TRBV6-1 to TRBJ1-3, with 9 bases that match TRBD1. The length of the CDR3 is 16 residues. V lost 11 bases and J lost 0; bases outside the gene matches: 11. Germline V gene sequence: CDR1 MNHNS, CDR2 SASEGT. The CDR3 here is CAPRLPGQGSGNTIYF. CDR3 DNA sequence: TGTGCCCCCCGTCTCCCGGGACAGGGCTCTGGAAACACCATATATTTT.

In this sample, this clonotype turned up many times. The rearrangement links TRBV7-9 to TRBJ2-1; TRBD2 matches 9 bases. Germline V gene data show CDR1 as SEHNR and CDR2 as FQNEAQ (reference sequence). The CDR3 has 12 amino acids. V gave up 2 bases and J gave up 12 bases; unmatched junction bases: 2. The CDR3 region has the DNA TGTGCCAGCAGCTTAAATAGCGGGAGGCAGTTCTTC. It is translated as CASSLNSGRQFF.

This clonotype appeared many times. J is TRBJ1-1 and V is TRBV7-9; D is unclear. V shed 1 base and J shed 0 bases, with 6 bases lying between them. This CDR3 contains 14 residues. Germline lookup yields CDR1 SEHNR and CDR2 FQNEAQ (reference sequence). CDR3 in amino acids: CASSLDTLNTEAFF. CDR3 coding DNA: TGTGCCAGCAGCTTAGATACATTGAACACTGAAGCTTTCTTT.

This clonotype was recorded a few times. The chain's CDR3 is CSASKASSGANVLTF. The CDR3 DNA sequence: TGCAGTGCTAGTAAAGCGAGCTCTGGGGCCAACGTCCTGACTTTC. This chain links TRBV20-1 with TRBJ2-6; no reliable D call. Trimming took 3 bases from V and 0 from J, leaving 9 bases between them. CDR3 length equals 15 residues. Germline V gives CDR1 DFQATT, CDR2 SNEGSKA (reference sequence).

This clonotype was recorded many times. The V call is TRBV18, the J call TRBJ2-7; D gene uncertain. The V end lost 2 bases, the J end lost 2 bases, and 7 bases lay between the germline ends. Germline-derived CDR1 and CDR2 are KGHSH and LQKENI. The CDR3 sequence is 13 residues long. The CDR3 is CASSPLQAYEQYF. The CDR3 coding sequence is TGTGCCAGCTCACCATTGCAGGCCTACGAGCAGTACTTC. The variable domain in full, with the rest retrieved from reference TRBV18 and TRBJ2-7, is NAGVMQNPRHLVRRRGQEARLRCSPMKGHSHVYWYRQLPEEGLKFMVYLQKENIIDESGMPKERFSAEFPKEGPSILRIQQVVRGDSAAYFCASSPLQAYEQYFGPGTRLTVT.

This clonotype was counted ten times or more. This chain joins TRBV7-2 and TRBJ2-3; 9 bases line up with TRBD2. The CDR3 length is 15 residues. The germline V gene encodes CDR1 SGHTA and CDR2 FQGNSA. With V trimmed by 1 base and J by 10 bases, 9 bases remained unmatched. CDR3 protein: CASSLVDGLAIAQYF. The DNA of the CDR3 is TGTGCCAGCAGCTTAGTTGACGGACTAGCGATTGCGCAGTATTTT.

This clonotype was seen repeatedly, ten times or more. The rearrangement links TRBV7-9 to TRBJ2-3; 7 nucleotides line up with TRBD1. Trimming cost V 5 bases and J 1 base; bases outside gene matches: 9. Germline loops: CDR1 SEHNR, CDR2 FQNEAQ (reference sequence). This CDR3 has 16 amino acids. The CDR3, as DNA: TGTGCCAGCAGCAAGGGACAGCCAGGCGGCACAGATACGCAGTATTTT. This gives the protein CASSKGQPGGTDTQYF.

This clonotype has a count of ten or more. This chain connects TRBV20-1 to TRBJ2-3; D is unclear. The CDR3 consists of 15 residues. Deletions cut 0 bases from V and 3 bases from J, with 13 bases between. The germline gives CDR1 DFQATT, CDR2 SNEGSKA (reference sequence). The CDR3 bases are TGCAGTGCTAGAGATTATCGGGCCCATACAGATACGCAGTATTTT. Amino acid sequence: CSARDYRAHTDTQYF.

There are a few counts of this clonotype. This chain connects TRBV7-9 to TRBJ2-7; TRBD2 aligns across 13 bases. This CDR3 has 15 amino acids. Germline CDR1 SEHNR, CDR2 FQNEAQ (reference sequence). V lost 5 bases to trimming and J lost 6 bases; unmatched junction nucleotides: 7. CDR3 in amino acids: CASSQTSGRSSEQYF. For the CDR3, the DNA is TGTGCCAGCAGCCAGACTAGCGGGAGGTCTTCCGAGCAGTACTTC.

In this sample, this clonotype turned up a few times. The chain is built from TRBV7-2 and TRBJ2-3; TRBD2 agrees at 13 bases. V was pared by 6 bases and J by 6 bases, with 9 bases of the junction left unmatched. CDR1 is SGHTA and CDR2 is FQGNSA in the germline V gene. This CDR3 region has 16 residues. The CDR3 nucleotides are TGTGCCAGCAGTCACACTAGCGGGAGGGCCCGGGATACGCAGTATTTT. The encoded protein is CASSHTSGRARDTQYF.

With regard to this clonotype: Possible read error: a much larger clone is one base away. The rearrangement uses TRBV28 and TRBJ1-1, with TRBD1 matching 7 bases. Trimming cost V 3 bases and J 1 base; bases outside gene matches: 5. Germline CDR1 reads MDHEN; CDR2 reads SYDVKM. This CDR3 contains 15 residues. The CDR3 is CASSFYRGTNTEAFF. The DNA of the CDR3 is TGTGCCAGCAGTTTTTACAGGGGAACGAACACTGAAGCTTTCTTT.

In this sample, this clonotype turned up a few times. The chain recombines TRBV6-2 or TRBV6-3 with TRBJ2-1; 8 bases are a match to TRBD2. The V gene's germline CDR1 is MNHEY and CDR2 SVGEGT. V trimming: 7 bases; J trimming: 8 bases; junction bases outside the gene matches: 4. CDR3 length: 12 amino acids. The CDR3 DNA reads TGTGCCAGCACCGGGAGGGCCGATGAGCAGTTCTTC. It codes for CASTGRADEQFF.

For the CDR3, the DNA is TGCAGTGCTCCAGCGGGAGGGCTGGAGACCCAGTACTTC. Protein: CSAPAGGLETQYF. The chain recombines TRBV20-1 with TRBJ2-5; TRBD2 aligns across 10 bases. Germline-derived CDR1 and CDR2 are DFQATT and SNEGSKA (reference sequence). The CDR3 consists of 13 residues. The V segment lost 5 bases and the J segment 5 bases; nucleotides outside the gene matches: 5.

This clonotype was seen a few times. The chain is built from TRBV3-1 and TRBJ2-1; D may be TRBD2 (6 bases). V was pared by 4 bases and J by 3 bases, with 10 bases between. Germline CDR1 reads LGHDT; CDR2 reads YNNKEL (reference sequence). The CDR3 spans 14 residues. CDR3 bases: TGTGCCAGCAGCCCCCGGGGGAACTACAATGAGCAGTTCTTC. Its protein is CASSPRGNYNEQFF.

CDR3 loop: CASSYRTTWQYF. The CDR3 DNA reads as TGTGCCAGCAGTTACCGGACTACGTGGCAGTACTTC. The gene calls are TRBV6-2 or TRBV6-3 and TRBJ2-7; tentatively, D is TRBD2 (6 bases). Trimming cost V 2 bases and J 9 bases, with 11 bases left between them. Germline lookup yields CDR1 MNHEY and CDR2 SVGEGT. The CDR3 is 12 residues long.

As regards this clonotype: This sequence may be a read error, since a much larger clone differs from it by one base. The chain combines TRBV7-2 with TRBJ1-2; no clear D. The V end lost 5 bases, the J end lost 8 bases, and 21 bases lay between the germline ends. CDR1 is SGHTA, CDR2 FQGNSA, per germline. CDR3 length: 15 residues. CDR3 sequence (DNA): TGTGCCAGCAGCCAAAGTTCGCCAGCTGTGGGCGGCTACACCTTC. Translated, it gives CASSQSSPAVGGYTF.

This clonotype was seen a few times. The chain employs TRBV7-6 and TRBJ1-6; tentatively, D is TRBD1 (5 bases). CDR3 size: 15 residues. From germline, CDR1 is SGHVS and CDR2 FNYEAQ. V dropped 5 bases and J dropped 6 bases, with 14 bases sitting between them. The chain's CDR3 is CASSQQSGGNSPLHF. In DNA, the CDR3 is TGTGCCAGCAGCCAACAATCCGGGGGTAATTCACCCCTCCACTTT.

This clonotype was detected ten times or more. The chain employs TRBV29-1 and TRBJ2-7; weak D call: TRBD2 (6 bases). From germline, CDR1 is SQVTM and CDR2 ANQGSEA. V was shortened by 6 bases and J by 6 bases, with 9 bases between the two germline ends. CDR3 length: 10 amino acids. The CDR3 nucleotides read TGCAGCGTCGGGACTGGCGAGCAGTACTTC. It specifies CSVGTGEQYF.

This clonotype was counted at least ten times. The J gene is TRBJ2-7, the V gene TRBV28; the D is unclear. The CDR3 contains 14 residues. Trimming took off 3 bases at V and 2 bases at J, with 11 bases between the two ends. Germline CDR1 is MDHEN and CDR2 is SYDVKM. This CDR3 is CASSFGRHTYEQYF. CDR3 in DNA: TGTGCCAGCAGTTTCGGCAGACATACCTACGAGCAGTACTTC.